The present T cell receptor (beta chain) was sequenced within a study of siplizumab effects on memory and regulatory T cells. This CDR3 contains 13 residues. Trimming stripped 5 bases from V and 8 bases from J, with 13 bases between. This table comes from immunoSEQ multiplex PCR, and its TCRdb copy is limited to in-frame clones, with some not included. The sample lists about 94,000 clones, 85% to 95% seen once, with around 0.33% in the top ten. Sequencing was performed on non-Treg CD4+ T cells sorted from blood. The V call is TRBV5-3, the J call TRBJ1-4, with D hard to call. TRBV5-3 is an ORF, with its function uncertain. This sequence originates from a human donor in good health. The DNA of the CDR3 is TGTGCCAGAAGAGTATCTCCGGGGGAAAAACTGTTTTTT. Translating gives CARRVSPGEKLFF.